Shown below are 18 T cell receptor beta chains from a single sample sequenced in a study of human T cells and chemical hapten exposure. Documented time point: patch test 2, 6 weeks after DPC sensitization. The treatment denotes: therapeutic diphenylcyclopropenone sensitization with weekly scalp DPC. TCRdb reprocessed the RACE reads via MiXCR and lists one record per CDR3 protein. The table shows about 85,000 distinct CDR3 sequences, with around 10% occurring only once. This specimen consisted of whole blood, obtained in connection with sensitization to the hapten diphenylcyclopropenone (DPC). The origin of the receptors is a man aged 18 to 29 with alopecia areata. Some clones in this sample may be carry-over from other donors' samples.

The chain uses TRBV18 and TRBJ1-5, with D tentatively TRBD1 (6 bases). CDR3 length: 14 residues. V dropped 4 bases and J dropped 6 bases, with 13 bases sitting between them. Germline-derived CDR1 and CDR2 are KGHSH and LQKENI. The CDR3 loop is CASSQAQGSQPQHF. The CDR3 DNA follows: TGTGCCAGCTCACAAGCCCAGGGGAGTCAGCCCCAGCATTTT. Together with reference TRBV18 and TRBJ1-5, the CDR3 gives the full variable domain: NAGVMQNPRHLVRRRGQEARLRCSPMKGHSHVYWYRQLPEEGLKFMVYLQKENIIDESGMPKERFSAEFPKEGPSILRIQQVVRGDSAAYFCASSQAQGSQPQHFGDGTRLSIL.

In its sample, this clonotype was seen a few times. V is TRBV11-2 and J is TRBJ2-5, with 9 bases identical to TRBD2. The V gene's germline CDR1 is SGHAT and CDR2 FQNNGV. V shed 2 bases and J 5 bases; nucleotides not matched to a gene: 6. This CDR3 region has 15 residues. As DNA, the CDR3 is TGTGCCAGCAGCTTACTAGCGGGGAGAGGGGAGACCCAGTACTTC. Amino acids: CASSLLAGRGETQYF.

V usage is TRBV24-1 and J usage is TRBJ1-5; TRBD1 matches at 8 bases. The J segment lost 2 bases and the V segment lost 4 bases, leaving 6 bases of the junction unmatched. This CDR3 region has 16 residues. Germline V lookup: CDR1 KGHDR, CDR2 SFDVKD. The DNA of the CDR3 is TGTGCCACCAGTGACCCCGGACAGGGAGGCAATCAGCCCCAGCATTTT. Amino acid sequence: CATSDPGQGGNQPQHF.

This clonotype was observed at least ten times. The chain links TRBV19 to TRBJ2-7, with a weak D call TRBD1 (5 bases). Trimming shortened V by 5 bases and J by 2 bases, and 13 bases separated the two germline ends. Germline lookup yields CDR1 LNHDA and CDR2 SQIVND (reference sequence). The CDR3 extends over 14 amino acids. The CDR3 spells CASSPEKGTYEQYF. The CDR3 nucleotides read TGTGCCAGTAGTCCCGAAAAGGGGACCTACGAGCAGTACTTC.

This clonotype appeared many times. This sequence joins TRBV7-2 and TRBJ1-5; TRBD1 agrees at 9 bases. The V gene's germline CDR1 is SGHTA and CDR2 FQGNSA. The CDR3 runs 15 residues. V was clipped by 5 bases and J by 4 bases; unmatched bases: 6. The CDR3 DNA follows: TGTGCCAGCAGCCGAGACAGGGGGGATAATCAGCCCCAGCATTTT. Translating it yields CASSRDRGDNQPQHF.

This clonotype occurred a few times. J is TRBJ2-3 and V is TRBV18; no reliable D call. The CDR3 loop spans 13 amino acids. V lost 6 bases to trimming and J lost 0 bases, with 7 bases between them. CDR1 and CDR2 from the germline V gene are KGHSH and LQKENI. CDR3 coding DNA: TGTGCCAGCTCTTCTCAGAGCACAGATACGCAGTATTTT. Protein sequence: CASSSQSTDTQYF.

This clonotype was counted ten times or more. The gene calls are TRBV6-5 and TRBJ1-6, with D possibly matching TRBD1 (5 bases). Germline V gene data show CDR1 as MNHEY and CDR2 as SVGAGI. This CDR3 spans 15 amino acids. Trimming removed 7 bases at V and 6 bases at J, with 16 bases between. CDR3 loop: CASNTRDRPNSPLHF. The CDR3, as DNA: TGTGCCAGCAATACTCGGGACCGACCTAATTCACCCCTCCACTTT.

This clonotype was found many times. V and J are TRBV12-3 or TRBV12-4 and TRBJ2-7; D tentatively fits TRBD1 or TRBD2 (5 bases each). The length of the CDR3 is 16 residues. V was trimmed by 7 bases and J by 2 bases, leaving 21 bases between them. Here the CDR3 reads CASTPPLGEGAYEQYF. For the CDR3, the DNA is TGTGCCAGCACCCCCCCCCTCGGGGAAGGGGCCTACGAGCAGTACTTC.

This chain links TRBV5-4 with TRBJ2-5; D is undetermined. Trimming removed 2 bases at V and 1 base at J, with 9 bases between. Germline values: CDR1 SGHNT, CDR2 YYREEE (reference sequence). This CDR3 spans 14 amino acids. This CDR3 is CASSFGLSQETQYF. CDR3 coding DNA: TGTGCCAGCAGCTTCGGTTTGAGCCAAGAGACCCAGTACTTC.

The J gene is TRBJ2-7, the V gene TRBV7-6, with TRBD1 as a possible D gene (6 bases). The CDR3 covers 18 residues. The germline gives CDR1 SGHVS, CDR2 FNYEAQ. V was pared by 0 bases and J by 7 bases, with 25 bases between. Written as DNA, the CDR3 is TGTGCCAGCAGCTTAGCCTCCCTTGGACAGCAACGCCCGCGGGAGCAGTACTTC. Amino acids: CASSLASLGQQRPREQYF.

This clonotype showed up just a few times. J is TRBJ2-1 and V is TRBV12-3 or TRBV12-4, with 13 bases matching TRBD2. The CDR3 extends over 15 amino acids. Unmatched junction bases numbered 2, after V lost 3 bases and J lost 6 bases. CDR3 coding DNA: TGTGCCAGCAGTTTGGGACTAGCGGGGAGCAATGAGCAGTTCTTC. The encoded protein is CASSLGLAGSNEQFF.

In its sample, this clonotype was seen many times. The V gene is TRBV9, the J gene TRBJ1-1; 9 nucleotides line up with TRBD1. V lost 4 bases and J lost 5; bases outside the gene matches: 12. Germline-derived CDR1 and CDR2 are SGDLS and YYNGEE. The CDR3 contains 16 residues. Here the CDR3 reads CASSLPRSGTGTEAFF. CDR3 sequence (DNA): TGTGCCAGCAGCCTCCCCAGAAGTGGGACAGGGACTGAAGCTTTCTTT.

The rearrangement links TRBV7-3 to TRBJ2-7; perhaps TRBD2 as D (5 bases). V dropped 5 bases and J dropped 2 bases, with 10 bases sitting between them. Germline loops: CDR1 SGHTA, CDR2 FQGTGA. CDR3 length: 13 residues. The CDR3 region is CASSPPGTYEQYF. CDR3 bases: TGTGCCAGCAGCCCCCCCGGGACCTACGAGCAGTACTTC.

This clonotype was observed many times. The rearrangement joins TRBV7-3 to TRBJ2-7; TRBD1 matches 8 bases. This CDR3 spans 16 amino acids. Germline values: CDR1 SGHTA, CDR2 FQGTGA. The V gene end was trimmed by 1 base and the J gene end by 4 bases; junction bases not matched to a gene: 9. The CDR3 DNA is TGTGCCAGCAGCTTAAATGGGCCAGGGGGCTTTTACGAGCAGTACTTC. This encodes CASSLNGPGGFYEQYF.

This clonotype turned up a few times. The V and J genes are TRBV11-2 and TRBJ2-7, with a tentative D call TRBD1 (5 bases). Germline CDR1 SGHAT, CDR2 FQNNGV. There are 14 residues in the CDR3. The V gene lost 0 bases and the J gene lost 2 bases, with 8 bases spanning the gap. The CDR3 loop reads CASSLETVTYEQYF. The CDR3 DNA sequence: TGTGCCAGCAGCTTAGAGACAGTAACCTACGAGCAGTACTTC.

In this sample, this clonotype turned up many times. The chain employs TRBV4-1 and TRBJ2-1; D unresolved. V lost 6 bases, J lost 9 bases, and 15 bases lay in between. This CDR3 has 13 residues. Per the germline V gene, CDR1 is MGHRA and CDR2 is YSYEKL. The CDR3, as DNA: TGCGCCAGCAGTCCGGGCCATTGGGGTGAGCAGTTCTTC. Protein product: CASSPGHWGEQFF.

This clonotype was observed at least ten times. The chain has TRBV6-5 and TRBJ1-2; maybe TRBD1 (6 bases). The CDR3 contains 18 residues. Germline V lookup: CDR1 MNHEY, CDR2 SVGAGI. Trimming took 2 bases from V and 0 from J, leaving 19 bases between them. The CDR3 DNA sequence: TGTGCCAGCAGTTACCACGCTACGGGACAAAGACCTAACTATGGCTACACCTTC. Protein product: CASSYHATGQRPNYGYTF.

There are many counts of this clonotype. The chain combines TRBV20-1 with TRBJ1-5; D is unclear. Germline CDR1 DFQATT, CDR2 SNEGSKA (reference sequence). The CDR3 is made up of 17 amino acids. V was clipped by 0 bases and J by 5 bases, with 20 bases between them. The CDR3 region is CSARDIRQNGYYQPQHF. In DNA form, the CDR3 reads TGCAGTGCTAGAGATATTCGCCAGAATGGGTATTATCAGCCCCAGCATTTT.